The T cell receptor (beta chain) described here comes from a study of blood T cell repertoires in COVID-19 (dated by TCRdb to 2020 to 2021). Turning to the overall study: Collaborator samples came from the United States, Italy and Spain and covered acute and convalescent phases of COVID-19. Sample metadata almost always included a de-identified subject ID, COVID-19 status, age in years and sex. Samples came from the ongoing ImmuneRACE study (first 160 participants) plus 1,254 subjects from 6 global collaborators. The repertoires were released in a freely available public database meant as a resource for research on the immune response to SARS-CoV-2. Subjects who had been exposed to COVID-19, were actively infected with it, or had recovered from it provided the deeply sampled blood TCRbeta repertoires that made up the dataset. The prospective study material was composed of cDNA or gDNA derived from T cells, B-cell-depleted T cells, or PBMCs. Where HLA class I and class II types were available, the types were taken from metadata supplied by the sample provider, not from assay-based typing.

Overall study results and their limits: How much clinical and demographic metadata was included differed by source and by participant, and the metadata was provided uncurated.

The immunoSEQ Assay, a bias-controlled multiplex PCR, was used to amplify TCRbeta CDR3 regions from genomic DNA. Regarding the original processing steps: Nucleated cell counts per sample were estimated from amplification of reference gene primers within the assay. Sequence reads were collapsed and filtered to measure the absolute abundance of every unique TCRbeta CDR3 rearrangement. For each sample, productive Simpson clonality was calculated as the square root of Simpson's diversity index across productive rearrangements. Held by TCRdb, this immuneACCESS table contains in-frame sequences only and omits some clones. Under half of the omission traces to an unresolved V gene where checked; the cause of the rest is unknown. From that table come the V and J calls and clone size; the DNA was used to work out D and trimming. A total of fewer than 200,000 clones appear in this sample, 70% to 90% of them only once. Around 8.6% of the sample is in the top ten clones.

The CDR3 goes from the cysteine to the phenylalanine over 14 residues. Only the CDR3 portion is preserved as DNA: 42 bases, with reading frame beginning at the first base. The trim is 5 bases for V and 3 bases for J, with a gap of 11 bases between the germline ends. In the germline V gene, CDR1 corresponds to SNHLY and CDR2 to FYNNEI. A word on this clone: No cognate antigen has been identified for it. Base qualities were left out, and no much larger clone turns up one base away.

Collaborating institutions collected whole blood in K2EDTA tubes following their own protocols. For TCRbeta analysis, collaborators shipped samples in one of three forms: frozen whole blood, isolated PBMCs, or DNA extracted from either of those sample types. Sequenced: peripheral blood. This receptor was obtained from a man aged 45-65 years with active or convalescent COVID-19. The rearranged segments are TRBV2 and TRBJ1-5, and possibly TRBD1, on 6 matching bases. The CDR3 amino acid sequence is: CASSKQGYNQPQHF. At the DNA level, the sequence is TGTGCCAGCAGTAAACAGGGCTACAATCAGCCCCAGCATTTT.